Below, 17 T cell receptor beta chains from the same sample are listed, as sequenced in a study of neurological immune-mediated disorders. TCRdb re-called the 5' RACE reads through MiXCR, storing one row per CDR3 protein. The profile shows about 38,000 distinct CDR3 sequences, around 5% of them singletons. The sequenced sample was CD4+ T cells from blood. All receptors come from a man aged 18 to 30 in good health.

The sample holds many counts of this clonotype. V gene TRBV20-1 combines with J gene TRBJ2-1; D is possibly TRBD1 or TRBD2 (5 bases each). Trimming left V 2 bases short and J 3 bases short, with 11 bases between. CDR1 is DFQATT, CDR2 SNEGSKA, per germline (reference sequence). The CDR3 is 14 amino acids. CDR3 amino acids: CSARTRDGYNEQFF. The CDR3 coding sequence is TGCAGTGCTAGAACGAGGGACGGCTACAATGAGCAGTTCTTC.

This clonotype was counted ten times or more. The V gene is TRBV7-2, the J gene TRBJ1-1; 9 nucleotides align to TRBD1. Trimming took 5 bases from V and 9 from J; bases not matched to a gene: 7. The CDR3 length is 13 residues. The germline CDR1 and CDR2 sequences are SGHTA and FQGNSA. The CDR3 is CASSATQGAQAFF. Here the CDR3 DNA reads TGTGCCAGCAGCGCAACACAGGGGGCCCAAGCTTTCTTT.

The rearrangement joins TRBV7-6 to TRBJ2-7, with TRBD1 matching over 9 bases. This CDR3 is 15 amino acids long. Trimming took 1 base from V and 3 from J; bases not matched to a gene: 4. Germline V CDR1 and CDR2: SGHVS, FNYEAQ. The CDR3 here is CASSLDRGPFYEQYF. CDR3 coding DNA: TGTGCCAGCAGCTTAGACAGGGGGCCATTCTACGAGCAGTACTTC.

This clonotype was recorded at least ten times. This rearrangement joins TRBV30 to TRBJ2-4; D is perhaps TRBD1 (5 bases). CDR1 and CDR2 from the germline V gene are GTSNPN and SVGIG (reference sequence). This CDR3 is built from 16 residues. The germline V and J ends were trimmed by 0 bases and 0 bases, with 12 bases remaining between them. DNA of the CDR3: TGTGCCTGGAGTGTATATGGGGCCGTAGCCAAAAACATTCAGTACTTC. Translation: CAWSVYGAVAKNIQYF.

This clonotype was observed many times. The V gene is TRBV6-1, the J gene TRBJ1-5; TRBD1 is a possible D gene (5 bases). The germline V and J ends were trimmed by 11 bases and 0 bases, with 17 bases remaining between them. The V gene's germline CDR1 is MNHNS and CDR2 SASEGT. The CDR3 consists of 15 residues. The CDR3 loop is CAAALEGYSNQPQHF. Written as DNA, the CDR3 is TGTGCCGCCGCTTTGGAGGGGTATAGCAATCAGCCCCAGCATTTT.

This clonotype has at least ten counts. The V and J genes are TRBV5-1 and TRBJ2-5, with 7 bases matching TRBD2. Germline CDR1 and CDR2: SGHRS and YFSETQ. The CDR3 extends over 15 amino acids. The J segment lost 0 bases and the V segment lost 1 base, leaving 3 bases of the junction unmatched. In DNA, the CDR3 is TGCGCCAGCAGCTTGAACGGGGGGAACCAAGAGACCCAGTACTTC. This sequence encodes CASSLNGGNQETQYF.

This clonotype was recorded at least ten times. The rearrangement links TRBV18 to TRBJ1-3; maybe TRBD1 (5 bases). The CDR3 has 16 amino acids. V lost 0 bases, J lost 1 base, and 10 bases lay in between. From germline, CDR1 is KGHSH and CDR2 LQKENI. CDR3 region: CASSPPSQGSGNTIYF. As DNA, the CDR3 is TGTGCCAGCTCACCACCATCCCAGGGATCTGGAAACACCATATATTTT.

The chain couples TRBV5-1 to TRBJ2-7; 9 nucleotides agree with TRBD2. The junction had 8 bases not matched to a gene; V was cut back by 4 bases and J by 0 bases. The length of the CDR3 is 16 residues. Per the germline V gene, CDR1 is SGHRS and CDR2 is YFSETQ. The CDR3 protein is CASSTDPSGISYEQYF. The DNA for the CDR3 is TGCGCCAGCAGCACCGACCCTAGCGGGATCTCCTACGAGCAGTACTTC.

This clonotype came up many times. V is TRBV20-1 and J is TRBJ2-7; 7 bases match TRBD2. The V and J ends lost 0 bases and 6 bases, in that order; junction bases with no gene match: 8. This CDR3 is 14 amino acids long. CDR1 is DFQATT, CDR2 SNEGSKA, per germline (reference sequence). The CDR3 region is CSAREMREGSEQYF. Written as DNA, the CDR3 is TGCAGTGCTAGAGAAATGAGGGAGGGCTCCGAGCAGTACTTC.

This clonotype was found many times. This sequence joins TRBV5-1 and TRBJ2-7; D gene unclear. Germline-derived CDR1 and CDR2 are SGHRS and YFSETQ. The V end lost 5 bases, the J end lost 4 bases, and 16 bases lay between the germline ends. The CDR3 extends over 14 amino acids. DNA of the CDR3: TGCGCCAGCAGGGCCCAGGATAGTATTTACGAGCAGTACTTC. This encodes CASRAQDSIYEQYF.

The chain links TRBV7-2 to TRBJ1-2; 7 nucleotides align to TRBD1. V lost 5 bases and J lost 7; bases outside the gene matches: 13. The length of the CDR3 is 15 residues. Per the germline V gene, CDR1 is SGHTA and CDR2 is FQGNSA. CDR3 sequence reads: CASSEQTGLLSGYTF. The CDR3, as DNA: TGTGCCAGCAGCGAACAGACAGGGTTACTCTCTGGCTACACCTTC.

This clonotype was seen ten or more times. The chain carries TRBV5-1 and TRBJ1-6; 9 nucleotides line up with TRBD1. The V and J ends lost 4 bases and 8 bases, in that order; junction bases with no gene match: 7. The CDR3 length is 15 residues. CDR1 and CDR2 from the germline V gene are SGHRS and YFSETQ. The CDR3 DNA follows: TGCGCCAGCAGCGTAACAGGGGGCGGTGATTCACCCCTCCACTTT. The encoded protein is CASSVTGGGDSPLHF.

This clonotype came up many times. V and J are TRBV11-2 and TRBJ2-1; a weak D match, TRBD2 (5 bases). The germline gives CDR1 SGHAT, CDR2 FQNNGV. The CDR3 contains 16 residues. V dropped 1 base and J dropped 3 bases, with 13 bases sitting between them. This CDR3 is CASSLALSSNYNEQFF. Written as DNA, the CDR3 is TGTGCCAGCAGCTTAGCGTTGTCTAGCAACTACAATGAGCAGTTCTTC.

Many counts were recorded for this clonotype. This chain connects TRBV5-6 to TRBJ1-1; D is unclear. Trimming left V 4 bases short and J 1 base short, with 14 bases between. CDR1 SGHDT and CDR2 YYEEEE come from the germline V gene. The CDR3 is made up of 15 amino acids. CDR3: CASSRKSMGNTEAFF. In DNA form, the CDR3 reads TGTGCCAGCAGCCGGAAATCAATGGGGAACACTGAAGCTTTCTTT.

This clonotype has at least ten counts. This CDR3 reads CASSQGHENTEAFF. DNA for the CDR3: TGTGCCAGCAGCCAGGGACACGAGAACACTGAAGCTTTCTTT. V gene TRBV6-6 combines with J gene TRBJ1-1; tentatively, D is TRBD1 (6 bases). CDR3 length: 14 residues. Trimming stripped 6 bases from V and 1 base from J, with 12 bases between. From germline, CDR1 is MNHNY and CDR2 SVGAGI (reference sequence).

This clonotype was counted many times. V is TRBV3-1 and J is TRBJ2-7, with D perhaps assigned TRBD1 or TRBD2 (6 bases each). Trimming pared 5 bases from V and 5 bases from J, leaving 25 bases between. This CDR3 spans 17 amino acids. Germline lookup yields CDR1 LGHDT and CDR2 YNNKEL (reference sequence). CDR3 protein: CASSSALGGGRIHEQYF. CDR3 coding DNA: TGTGCCAGCAGCTCTGCCCTAGGAGGGGGGAGGATTCACGAGCAGTACTTC.

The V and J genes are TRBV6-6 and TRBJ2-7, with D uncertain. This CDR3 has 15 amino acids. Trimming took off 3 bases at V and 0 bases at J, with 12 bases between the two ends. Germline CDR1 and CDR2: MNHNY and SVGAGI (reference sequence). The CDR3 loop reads CASSYLDGFSYEQYF. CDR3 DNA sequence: TGTGCCAGCAGTTATCTGGACGGGTTCTCCTACGAGCAGTACTTC.